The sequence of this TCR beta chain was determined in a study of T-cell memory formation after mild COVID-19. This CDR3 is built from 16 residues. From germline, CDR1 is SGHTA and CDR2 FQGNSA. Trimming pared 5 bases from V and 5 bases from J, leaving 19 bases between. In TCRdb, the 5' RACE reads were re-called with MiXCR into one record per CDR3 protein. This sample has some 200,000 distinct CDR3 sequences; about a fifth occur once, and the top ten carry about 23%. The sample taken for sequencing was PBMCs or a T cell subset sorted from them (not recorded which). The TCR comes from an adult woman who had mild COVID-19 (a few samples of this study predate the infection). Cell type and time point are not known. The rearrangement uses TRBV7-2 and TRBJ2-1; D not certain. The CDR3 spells CASSPRPLHEDNEQFF. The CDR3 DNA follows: TGTGCCAGCAGCCCAAGACCCCTTCATGAGGACAATGAGCAGTTCTTC.